This T cell receptor beta chain was sequenced in a study of beta chain features in type 1 diabetes. Study observations and caveats: Whether TCRB rearrangement is influenced by HLA type went unresolved here. Moderately but significantly shorter TCRB CDR3s were found in Type 1 diabetes patients in all four CD4+ subsets. Insertions at VDJ junctions were less frequent in type 1 diabetes patients. These patients also deleted more nucleotides at the same junctions.

Researchers reported sorting CD4+ naive, central memory, regulatory and stem cell-like memory cells via CD45RO/CCR7/CD25/CD127/CD95/CD27. Sequenced material consisted of expressed TCRB transcripts (all of the isolated RNA was reverse transcribed). The repertoire was sequenced with immunoSEQ multiplex PCR; TCRdb's copy has only in-frame clones and lacks some. The repertoire holds some 250,000 clones, with roughly a tenth as singletons. This clone was observed a few times. Antigen: not known. V dropped 4 bases and J dropped 4 bases, with 16 bases sitting between them. Germline CDR1 reads SGDLS; CDR2 reads YYNGEE. There are 15 residues in the CDR3.

The receptor was derived from a man aged 25-40 years with type 1 diabetes. V and J are TRBV9 and TRBJ2-3; tentative D call: TRBD2 (6 bases). Sequencing input: naive CD4+ T cells from blood. CDR3 sequence (DNA): TGTGCCAGCAGCATCTCGGGACTTTCCGCAGATACGCAGTATTTT. Encoded protein: CASSISGLSADTQYF.